One sample yielded the 32 T cell receptor beta chains listed below, sequenced in a study of PD-L1 blockade in urothelial cancer. Generated by immunoSEQ multiplex PCR, the TCRdb table keeps only in-frame clones and is missing some. The repertoire consists of tens of thousands of clones, with about 80% occurring once and the leading ten covering about 4.5%. The sequences come from PBMCs, collected around atezolizumab (anti-PD-L1) treatment. The origin of the receptors is a man between 70 and 80 years old with urothelial cancer.

CDR3 protein: CASNSQGASEAFF. Here the CDR3 DNA reads TGTGCCAGCAACTCACAGGGGGCCTCTGAAGCTTTCTTT. The chain couples TRBV6-5 to TRBJ1-1, with 9 positions matching TRBD1. Trimming took 7 bases from V and 6 from J; bases not matched to a gene: 6. Germline CDR1 and CDR2: MNHEY and SVGAGI. This CDR3 contains 13 residues.

This clone was detected only once. The chain links TRBV2 to TRBJ2-7; tentatively, D is TRBD2 (5 bases). Germline V gives CDR1 SNHLY, CDR2 FYNNEI. The CDR3 runs to 12 residues. The V end lost 8 bases, the J end lost 3 bases, and 11 bases lay between the germline ends. As DNA, the CDR3 is TGTGCCAGCTCTGGAGGTCACTACGAGCAGTACTTC. Its translation is CASSGGHYEQYF.

The genes are TRBV5-1 and TRBJ2-3, with 7 bases aligning to TRBD1. The CDR3 has 15 amino acids. With V trimmed by 0 bases and J by 1 base, 2 bases remained unmatched. CDR1 and CDR2 (germline): SGHRS, YFSETQ. The CDR3 DNA follows: TGCGCCAGCAGCTTGGAGGGGGCTCGCACAGATACGCAGTATTTT. Its translation is CASSLEGARTDTQYF.

The genes are TRBV5-1 and TRBJ1-5, with a possible D match to TRBD1 (5 bases). Per the germline V gene, CDR1 is SGHRS and CDR2 is YFSETQ. The CDR3 contains 15 residues. Deletions cut 4 bases from V and 1 base from J, with 12 bases between. The CDR3 spells CASSLDSTSNQPQHF. CDR3 bases: TGCGCCAGCAGCCTTGACAGTACGAGCAATCAGCCCCAGCATTTT.

In DNA form, the CDR3 reads TGCGCCAGCAGCTTGGACCACGACCCGGGTGAGCAGTTCTTC. This sequence encodes CASSLDHDPGEQFF. The chain has TRBV5-1 and TRBJ2-1; D unclear. The CDR3 consists of 14 residues. Germline assignment: CDR1 SGHRS and CDR2 YFSETQ. Trimming took 0 bases from V and 9 from J, leaving 13 bases between them.

The J gene is TRBJ2-4, the V gene TRBV30; maybe TRBD2 (5 bases). Trimming shortened V by 3 bases and J by 0 bases, and 6 bases separated the two germline ends. This CDR3 has 13 amino acids. From germline, CDR1 is GTSNPN and CDR2 SVGIG (reference sequence). DNA for the CDR3: TGTGCCTGGAGCCGGGGAGCCAAAAACATTCAGTACTTC. Protein product: CAWSRGAKNIQYF.

This clone came up once. The chain employs TRBV7-2 and TRBJ2-7; perhaps TRBD2 as D (5 bases). The V gene lost 6 bases and the J gene lost 3 bases, with 18 bases spanning the gap. CDR3 length equals 15 residues. Germline CDR1 is SGHTA and CDR2 is FQGNSA. In DNA, the CDR3 is TGTGCCAGCAGTCTCTTGGTACGGGGAAACTACGAGCAGTACTTC. Translated, it gives CASSLLVRGNYEQYF.

The chain is built from TRBV5-1 and TRBJ2-1; 8 nucleotides align to TRBD2. The germline V gene has CDR1 SGHRS and CDR2 YFSETQ. The CDR3 has 15 amino acids. V lost 6 bases to trimming and J lost 7 bases; unmatched junction nucleotides: 12. The CDR3, as DNA: TGCGCCAGCAATCAGAGGATAGCGGGAAAGAATGAGCAGTTCTTC. This gives the protein CASNQRIAGKNEQFF.

V usage is TRBV30 and J usage is TRBJ2-2, with 9 positions matching TRBD2. The V segment lost 0 bases and the J segment 5 bases; nucleotides outside the gene matches: 10. Germline V gives CDR1 GTSNPN, CDR2 SVGIG (reference sequence). The CDR3 totals 17 residues. DNA of the CDR3: TGTGCCTGGAGTGTACGTTTAGCGGGAGCTATTACCGGGGAGCTGTTTTTT. As protein: CAWSVRLAGAITGELFF.

V usage is TRBV25-1 and J usage is TRBJ2-3; tentative D call: TRBD1 (5 bases). This CDR3 spans 14 amino acids. V was cut by 6 bases and J by 2 bases, with 12 bases left in between. CDR1 and CDR2 (germline): MGHDK, SYGVNS. CDR3 sequence reads: CASSPDSATDTQYF. The CDR3 DNA reads as TGTGCCAGCAGCCCAGACAGCGCCACAGATACGCAGTATTTT.

This clone was seen just once. J is TRBJ2-1 and V is TRBV5-5; TRBD1 aligns across 7 bases. The J segment lost 1 base and the V segment lost 4 bases, leaving 5 bases of the junction unmatched. This CDR3 is 15 amino acids long. CDR1 SGHKS and CDR2 YYEKEE come from the germline V gene (reference sequence). CDR3 protein: CASSPGQVSYNEQFF. For the CDR3, the DNA is TGTGCCAGCAGCCCCGGACAGGTGTCCTACAATGAGCAGTTCTTC.

The V call is TRBV4-2, the J call TRBJ2-1; 9 positions agree with TRBD2. Germline V gives CDR1 LGHNA, CDR2 YNFKEQ. The trim removed 0 bases at V and 1 base at J, leaving 10 bases unmatched. The CDR3 length is 19 residues. CDR3 region: CASSQDHGGRASSYNEQFF. The CDR3 DNA sequence: TGTGCCAGCAGCCAAGATCATGGCGGGAGGGCCAGTTCCTACAATGAGCAGTTCTTC.

This chain connects TRBV2 to TRBJ1-2; D is uncertain. CDR3 length: 13 residues. Germline CDR1 reads SNHLY; CDR2 reads FYNNEI. Trimming removed 8 bases from V and 0 bases from J, with 10 bases in between. CDR3 coding DNA: TGTGCCAGCTTTAACGGAGCTAACTATGGCTACACCTTC. The encoded protein is CASFNGANYGYTF.

The chain recombines TRBV28 with TRBJ1-2; 8 bases line up with TRBD1. With V trimmed by 5 bases and J by 4 bases, 9 bases remained unmatched. The germline V gene has CDR1 MDHEN and CDR2 SYDVKM. This CDR3 is 15 amino acids long. The CDR3 loop reads CASSPPVGQAYGYTF. The CDR3 bases are TGTGCCAGCAGTCCTCCCGTGGGACAGGCCTATGGCTACACCTTC.

The chain links TRBV30 to TRBJ2-6; D is ambiguous. This CDR3 is built from 14 residues. Germline CDR1 reads GTSNPN; CDR2 reads SVGIG (reference sequence). Trimming left V 3 bases short and J 2 bases short, with 8 bases between. The CDR3 coding sequence is TGTGCCTGGAGCGACTTTACTGGGGCCAACGTCCTGACTTTC. It translates to CAWSDFTGANVLTF. Looking up the rest from reference TRBV30 and TRBJ2-6 gives the full variable domain: SQTIHQWPATLVQPVGSPLSLECTVEGTSNPNLYWYRQAAGRGLQLLFYSVGIGQISSEVPQNLSASRPQDRQFILSSKKLLLSDSGFYLCAWSDFTGANVLTFGAGSRLTVL.

The chain has TRBV2 and TRBJ2-5, with 9 bases matching TRBD1. Germline CDR1 reads SNHLY; CDR2 reads FYNNEI. The trim removed 6 bases at V and 1 base at J, leaving 3 bases unmatched. The CDR3 is 14 amino acids. The CDR3 region is CASRLTGGQETQYF. In DNA form, the CDR3 reads TGTGCCAGCAGGTTGACAGGGGGCCAAGAGACCCAGTACTTC.

This clone appeared once. The rearrangement uses TRBV10-3 and TRBJ1-2; TRBD1 aligns across 9 bases. V was pared by 3 bases and J by 6 bases, with 5 bases of the junction left unmatched. CDR3 length: 14 amino acids. Germline V lookup: CDR1 ENHRY, CDR2 SYGVKD. For the CDR3, the DNA is TGTGCCATCAGTGAACCGGGACAGGGCGATGGCTACACCTTC. As protein: CAISEPGQGDGYTF.

The sample holds a few counts of this clone. The chain links TRBV10-3 to TRBJ2-7; maybe TRBD1 (6 bases). The V end was cut by 6 bases, the J end by 5 bases, with 20 bases between. Germline V CDR1 and CDR2: ENHRY, SYGVKD. This CDR3 has 15 amino acids. CDR3 residues: CAISPGVPAADEQYF. The CDR3, as DNA: TGTGCCATCAGCCCAGGGGTACCCGCCGCGGACGAGCAGTACTTC.

The table lists this clone with a few counts. The same CDR3 arises from other DNA sequences in this sample as well. This chain joins TRBV5-1 and TRBJ1-2; TRBD1 matches at 7 bases. V lost 4 bases and J lost 5; bases outside the gene matches: 17. The length of the CDR3 is 17 residues. Germline values: CDR1 SGHRS, CDR2 YFSETQ. CDR3 nucleotide sequence: TGCGCCAGCAGCGTAGGGACAGTCGCAAGCCGGCTATATGGCTACACCTTC. Its protein is CASSVGTVASRLYGYTF.

A few counts support this clone. The CDR3 DNA follows: TGTGCCAGCAGTGATCGGGACAGGACGAACTATGGCTACACCTTC. Protein sequence: CASSDRDRTNYGYTF. J is TRBJ1-2 and V is TRBV6-1; TRBD1 matches at 8 bases. The ends lost 3 bases at V and 2 bases at J; junction bases unmatched: 5. The CDR3 loop spans 15 amino acids. Germline CDR1 reads MNHNS; CDR2 reads SASEGT.

The V call is TRBV27, the J call TRBJ2-3, with D unresolved. This CDR3 comprises 14 residues. The germline gives CDR1 MNHEY, CDR2 SMNVEV (reference sequence). Trimming cost V 7 bases and J 6 bases, with 17 bases left between them. CDR3 in DNA: TGTGCCAGCACTGTAACCTGGCCCCCCGATACGCAGTATTTT. It translates to CASTVTWPPDTQYF.

The rearrangement uses TRBV10-2 and TRBJ1-4; 7 positions match TRBD1. The CDR3 has 18 amino acids. Germline lookup yields CDR1 WSHSY and CDR2 SAAADI. The V segment lost 6 bases and the J segment 4 bases; nucleotides outside the gene matches: 17. CDR3 amino acids: CASSPPPTGPFDNEKLFF. The CDR3 DNA sequence: TGCGCCAGCAGCCCCCCTCCGACAGGGCCCTTTGATAATGAAAAACTGTTTTTT.

This chain joins TRBV10-3 and TRBJ1-1; tentative D call: TRBD1 (5 bases). The CDR3 spans 14 residues. Germline assignment: CDR1 ENHRY and CDR2 SYGVKD. V was clipped by 7 bases and J by 1 base, with 13 bases between them. The CDR3 bases are TGTGCCATCATGGGTTCAGGGAAGAACACTGAAGCTTTCTTT. Translation: CAIMGSGKNTEAFF.

V gene TRBV6-6 combines with J gene TRBJ2-7, with D maybe TRBD1 (5 bases). Germline-derived CDR1 and CDR2 are MNHNY and SVGAGI (reference sequence). The V end lost 6 bases, the J end lost 2 bases, and 11 bases lay between the germline ends. The CDR3 sequence is 13 residues long. CDR3 amino acids: CASRVDNTYEQYF. The CDR3 DNA follows: TGTGCCAGCAGGGTGGACAACACCTACGAGCAGTACTTC.

The gene calls are TRBV20-1 and TRBJ2-1, with TRBD1 matching over 7 bases. The J segment lost 14 bases and the V segment lost 6 bases, leaving 10 bases of the junction unmatched. Germline values: CDR1 DFQATT, CDR2 SNEGSKA (reference sequence). The CDR3 sequence is 11 residues long. CDR3 protein: CSAQGQAAKFF. The CDR3 region has the DNA TGCAGTGCCCAAGGACAGGCGGCCAAGTTCTTC.

This chain uses TRBV11-3 with TRBJ2-1; tentative D call: TRBD2 (6 bases). V shed 3 bases and J shed 4 bases, with 10 bases lying between them. CDR3 size: 14 residues. Germline loops: CDR1 SGHNT, CDR2 YENEEA. The CDR3: CASSLGSGYNEQFF. The CDR3 nucleotides read TGTGCCAGCAGCTTGGGTAGCGGATACAATGAGCAGTTCTTC.

The chain carries TRBV19 and TRBJ2-3; a weak D match, TRBD2 (6 bases). The ends were cut back, 10 bases at V and 0 bases at J, with 20 bases in the middle. The CDR3 runs to 16 residues. Germline CDR1 reads LNHDA; CDR2 reads SQIVND (reference sequence). CDR3 loop: CATTPSGGISTDTQYF. CDR3 DNA sequence: TGTGCCACTACCCCTAGTGGAGGGATTAGCACAGATACGCAGTATTTT.

The V and J genes are TRBV28 and TRBJ1-2, with 7 bases aligning to TRBD1. This CDR3 is built from 14 residues. Germline V gene lookup returns CDR1 MDHEN and CDR2 SYDVKM. Trimming cost V 5 bases and J 4 bases; bases outside gene matches: 7. In DNA, the CDR3 is TGTGCCAGCAGTATACAGGGGATTGGCTATGGCTACACCTTC. Translated, it gives CASSIQGIGYGYTF.

J is TRBJ2-1 and V is TRBV11-3; TRBD1 agrees at 7 bases. The CDR3 loop spans 13 amino acids. Germline V gene data show CDR1 as SGHNT and CDR2 as YENEEA. The trim removed 4 bases at V and 8 bases at J, leaving 5 bases unmatched. CDR3 nucleotide sequence: TGTGCCAGCAGCTCCTACAGGGGAGATGAGCAGTTCTTC. Amino acids: CASSSYRGDEQFF.

The chain combines TRBV21-1 with TRBJ2-5; the DNA was not used to check the table's D call, TRBD2. TRBV21-1 is a listed pseudogene. This CDR3 contains 16 residues. The CDR3 DNA is TGTGCCAGCAGCAGTGGACTAGCGGGAGTAACGGAGACCCAGTACTTC. It yields the protein CASSSGLAGVTETQYF.

The chain recombines TRBV7-6 with TRBJ2-1; D may be TRBD1 (6 bases). Trimming left V 8 bases short and J 9 bases short, with 20 bases between. Germline CDR1 SGHVS, CDR2 FNYEAQ. The CDR3 consists of 14 residues. The CDR3 nucleotides are TGTGCCAGCCGGACAGCTCGCCTAGGCGGTGAGCAGTTCTTC. Translation gives CASRTARLGGEQFF.

The gene calls are TRBV6-1 and TRBJ1-5; D is possibly TRBD1 (5 bases). V dropped 2 bases and J dropped 4 bases, with 12 bases sitting between them. This CDR3 region has 15 residues. The V gene's germline CDR1 is MNHNS and CDR2 SASEGT. This CDR3 is CASSEQGLENQPQHF. The CDR3 nucleotides read TGTGCCAGCAGTGAACAGGGTTTGGAGAATCAGCCCCAGCATTTT.